This T cell receptor beta chain was sequenced for a study of long-term antiretroviral therapy in people with HIV. Study-level results: HIV repertoires covered narrower CDR3 length ranges than controls did. Clones that had undergone expansion before ART prevailed in the repertoire throughout all time points. Someone took the blood between about 2004 and 2018, maybe while older ART regimens were in use.

As for this clone: Its target is unknown.

Samples were assayed with immunoSEQ v3.0 at survey level. Method: immunoSEQ multiplex PCR; TCRdb's copy keeps in-frame clones and lacks some. Counted here are over 20,000 clones, around 81% occurring once; the ten biggest clones make up less than 15%. Trimming cost V 4 bases and J 6 bases, with 9 bases left between them. This CDR3 spans 12 amino acids. Germline V CDR1 and CDR2: SEHNR, FQNEAQ (reference sequence). Here the sequenced sample was unsorted PBMCs, taken 1.6 years after starting antiretroviral therapy. This chain links TRBV7-9 with TRBJ1-1; D gene unclear. This TCR was sampled from a man between 40 and 49 years old with HIV. CDR3 protein: CASSSLGPEAFF. The CDR3 DNA follows: TGTGCCAGCAGCTCTCTAGGGCCTGAAGCTTTCTTT.